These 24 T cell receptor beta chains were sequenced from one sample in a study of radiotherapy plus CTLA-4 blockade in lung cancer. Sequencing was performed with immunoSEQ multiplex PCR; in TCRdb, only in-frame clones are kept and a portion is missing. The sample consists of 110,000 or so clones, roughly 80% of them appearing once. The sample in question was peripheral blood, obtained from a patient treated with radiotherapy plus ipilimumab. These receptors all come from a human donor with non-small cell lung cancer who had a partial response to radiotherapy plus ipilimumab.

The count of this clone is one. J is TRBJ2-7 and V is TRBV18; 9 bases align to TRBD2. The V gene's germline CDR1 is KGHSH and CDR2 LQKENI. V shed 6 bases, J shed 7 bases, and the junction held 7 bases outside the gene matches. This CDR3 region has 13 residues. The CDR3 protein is CASSREGLGEQYF. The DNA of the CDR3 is TGTGCCAGCTCGCGGGAGGGGTTGGGAGAGCAGTACTTC.

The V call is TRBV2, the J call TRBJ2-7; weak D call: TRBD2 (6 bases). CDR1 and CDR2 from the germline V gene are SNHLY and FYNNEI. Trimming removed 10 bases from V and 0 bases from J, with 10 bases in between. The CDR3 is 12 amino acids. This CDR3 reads CATLGSSYEQYF. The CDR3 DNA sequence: TGTGCCACCCTCGGGAGCTCCTACGAGCAGTACTTC.

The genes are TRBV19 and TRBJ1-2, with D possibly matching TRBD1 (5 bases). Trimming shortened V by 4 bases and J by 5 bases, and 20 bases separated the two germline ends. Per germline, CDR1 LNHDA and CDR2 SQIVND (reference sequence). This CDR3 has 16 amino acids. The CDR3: CASSTTTEQLWYGYTF. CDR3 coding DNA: TGTGCCAGTAGTACTACGACAGAGCAGCTTTGGTATGGCTACACCTTC.

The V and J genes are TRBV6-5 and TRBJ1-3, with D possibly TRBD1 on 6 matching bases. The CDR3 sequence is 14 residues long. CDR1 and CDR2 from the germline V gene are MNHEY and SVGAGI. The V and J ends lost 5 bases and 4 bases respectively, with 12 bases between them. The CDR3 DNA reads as TGTGCCAGCAGTAGGACAGTGATAGGAAACACCATATATTTT. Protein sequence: CASSRTVIGNTIYF.

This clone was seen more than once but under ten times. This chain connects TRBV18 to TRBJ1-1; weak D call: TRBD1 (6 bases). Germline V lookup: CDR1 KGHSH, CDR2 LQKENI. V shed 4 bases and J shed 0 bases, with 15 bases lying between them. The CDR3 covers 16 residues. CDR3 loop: CASSLSQGTVNTEAFF. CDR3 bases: TGTGCCAGCTCACTTAGCCAGGGGACGGTGAACACTGAAGCTTTCTTT. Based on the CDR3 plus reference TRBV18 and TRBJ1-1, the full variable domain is NAGVMQNPRHLVRRRGQEARLRCSPMKGHSHVYWYRQLPEEGLKFMVYLQKENIIDESGMPKERFSAEFPKEGPSILRIQQVVRGDSAAYFCASSLSQGTVNTEAFFGQGTRLTVV.

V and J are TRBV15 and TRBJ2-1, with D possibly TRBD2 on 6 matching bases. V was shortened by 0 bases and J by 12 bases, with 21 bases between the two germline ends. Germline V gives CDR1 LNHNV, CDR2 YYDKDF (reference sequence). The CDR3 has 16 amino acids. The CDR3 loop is CATSRDLRDSLSWQFF. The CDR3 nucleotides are TGTGCCACCAGCAGAGATCTTAGGGACTCCTTATCTTGGCAGTTCTTC.

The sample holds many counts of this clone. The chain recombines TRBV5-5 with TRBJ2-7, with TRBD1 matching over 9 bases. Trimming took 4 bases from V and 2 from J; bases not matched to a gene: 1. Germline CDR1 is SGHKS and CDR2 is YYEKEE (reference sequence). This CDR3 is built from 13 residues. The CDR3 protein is CASSRTGAYEQYF. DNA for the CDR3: TGTGCCAGCAGCAGGACAGGGGCCTACGAGCAGTACTTC.

Written as DNA, the CDR3 is TGTGCCAGCAGCTCCCACCCGGGAGTAGGGGATACGCAGTATTTT. Amino acids: CASSSHPGVGDTQYF. The rearrangement joins TRBV9 to TRBJ2-3; perhaps TRBD2 as D (6 bases). The ends were cut back, 4 bases at V and 6 bases at J, with 18 bases in the middle. The V gene's germline CDR1 is SGDLS and CDR2 YYNGEE. This CDR3 comprises 15 residues.

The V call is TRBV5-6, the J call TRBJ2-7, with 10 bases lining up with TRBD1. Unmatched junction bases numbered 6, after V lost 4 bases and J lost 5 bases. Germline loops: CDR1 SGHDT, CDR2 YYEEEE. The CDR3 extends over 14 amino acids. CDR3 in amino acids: CASSPRTGGHEQYF. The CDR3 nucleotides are TGTGCCAGCAGCCCAAGGACAGGGGGGCACGAGCAGTACTTC.

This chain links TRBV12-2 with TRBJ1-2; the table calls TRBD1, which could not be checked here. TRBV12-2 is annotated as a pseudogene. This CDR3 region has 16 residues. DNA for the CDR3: TGTGCAAGTCGCTTAGCGCAGGGGCTACGGCCCTATGGCTACACCTTC. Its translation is CASRLAQGLRPYGYTF.

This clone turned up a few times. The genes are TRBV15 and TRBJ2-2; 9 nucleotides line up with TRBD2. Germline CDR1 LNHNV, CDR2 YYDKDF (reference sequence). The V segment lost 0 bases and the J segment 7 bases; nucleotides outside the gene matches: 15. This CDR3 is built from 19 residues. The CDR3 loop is CATSRDLEVAGGPLGELFF. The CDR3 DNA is TGTGCCACCAGCAGAGATTTAGAGGTGGCGGGAGGGCCGCTCGGGGAGCTGTTTTTT.

In DNA, the CDR3 is TGCGCCAGCAGCTTGGGGGACAGAGACACAGATACGCAGTATTTT. It is translated as CASSLGDRDTDTQYF. V gene TRBV5-1 combines with J gene TRBJ2-3, with 7 bases identical to TRBD1. V shed 0 bases and J 2 bases; nucleotides not matched to a gene: 3. CDR3 size: 15 residues. CDR1 and CDR2 (germline): SGHRS, YFSETQ.

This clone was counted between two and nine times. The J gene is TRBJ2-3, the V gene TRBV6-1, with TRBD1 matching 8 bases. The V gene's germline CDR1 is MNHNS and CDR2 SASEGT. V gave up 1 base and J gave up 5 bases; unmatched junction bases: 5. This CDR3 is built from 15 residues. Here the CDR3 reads CASSEGRGRVDTQYF. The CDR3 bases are TGTGCCAGCAGTGAAGGCAGGGGGCGGGTAGATACGCAGTATTTT.

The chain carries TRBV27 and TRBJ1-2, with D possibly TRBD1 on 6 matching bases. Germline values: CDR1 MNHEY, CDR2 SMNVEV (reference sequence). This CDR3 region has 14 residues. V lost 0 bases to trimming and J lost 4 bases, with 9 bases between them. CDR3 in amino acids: CASSLSLDSYGYTF. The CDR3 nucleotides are TGTGCCAGCAGTTTATCCTTGGACAGCTATGGCTACACCTTC.

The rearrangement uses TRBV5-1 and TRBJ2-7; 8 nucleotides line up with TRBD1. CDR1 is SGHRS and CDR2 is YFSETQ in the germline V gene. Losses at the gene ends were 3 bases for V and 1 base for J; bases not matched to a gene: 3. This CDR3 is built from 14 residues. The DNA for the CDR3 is TGCGCCAGCAGCTCGACAGGGGAATCCTACGAGCAGTACTTC. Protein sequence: CASSSTGESYEQYF.

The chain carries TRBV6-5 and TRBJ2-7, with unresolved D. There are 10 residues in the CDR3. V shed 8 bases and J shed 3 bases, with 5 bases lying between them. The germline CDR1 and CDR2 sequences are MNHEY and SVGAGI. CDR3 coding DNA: TGTGCCAGCGGAGACTACGAGCAGTACGTC. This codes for CASGDYEQYV.

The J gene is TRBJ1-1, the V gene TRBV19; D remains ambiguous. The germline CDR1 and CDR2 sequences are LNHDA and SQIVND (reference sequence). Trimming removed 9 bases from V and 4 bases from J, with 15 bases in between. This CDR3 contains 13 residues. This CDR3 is CASRPDLSTEAFF. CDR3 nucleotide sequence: TGTGCCAGCCGCCCGGACTTGAGCACTGAAGCTTTCTTT.

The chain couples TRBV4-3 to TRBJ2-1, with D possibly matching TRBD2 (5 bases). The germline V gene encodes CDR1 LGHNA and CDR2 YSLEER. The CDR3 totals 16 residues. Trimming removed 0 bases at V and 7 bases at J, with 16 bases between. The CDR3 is CASSQDRRGFNNEQFF. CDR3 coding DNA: TGCGCCAGCAGCCAAGATAGAAGAGGGTTTAATAATGAGCAGTTCTTC.

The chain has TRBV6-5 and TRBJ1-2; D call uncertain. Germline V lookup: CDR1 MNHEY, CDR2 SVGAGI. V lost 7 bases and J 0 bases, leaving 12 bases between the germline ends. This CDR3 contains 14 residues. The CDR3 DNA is TGTGCCAGCAACCGGGGTTTGTCTAACTATGGCTACACCTTC. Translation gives CASNRGLSNYGYTF.

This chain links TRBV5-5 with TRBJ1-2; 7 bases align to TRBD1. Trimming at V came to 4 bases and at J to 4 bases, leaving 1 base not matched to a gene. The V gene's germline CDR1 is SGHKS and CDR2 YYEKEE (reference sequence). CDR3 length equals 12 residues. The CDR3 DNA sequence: TGTGCCAGCAGCAGGGACAGCTATGGCTACACCTTC. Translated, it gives CASSRDSYGYTF.

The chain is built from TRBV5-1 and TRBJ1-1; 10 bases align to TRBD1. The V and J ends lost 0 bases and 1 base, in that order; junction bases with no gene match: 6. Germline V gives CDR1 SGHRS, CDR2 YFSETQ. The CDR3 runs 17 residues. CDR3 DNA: TGCGCCAGCAGCTTGGGGACAGGGGGTTCGGCGAACACTGAAGCTTTCTTT. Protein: CASSLGTGGSANTEAFF.

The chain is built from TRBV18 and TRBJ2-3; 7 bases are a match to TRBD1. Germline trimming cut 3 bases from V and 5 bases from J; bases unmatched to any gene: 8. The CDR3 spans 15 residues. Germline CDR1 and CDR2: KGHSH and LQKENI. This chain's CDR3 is CASSPKTGAGDTQYF. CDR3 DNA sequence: TGTGCCAGCTCACCCAAAACAGGGGCGGGAGATACGCAGTATTTT.

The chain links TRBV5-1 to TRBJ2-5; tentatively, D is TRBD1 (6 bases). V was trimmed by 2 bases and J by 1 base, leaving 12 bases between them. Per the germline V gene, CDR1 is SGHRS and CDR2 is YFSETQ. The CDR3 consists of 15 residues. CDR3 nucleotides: TGCGCCAGCAGCTTAAACACAGGGCTCCAAGAGACCCAGTACTTC. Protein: CASSLNTGLQETQYF.

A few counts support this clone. The CDR3 here is CASSGRDRGRGQPQHF. The CDR3 region has the DNA TGTGCCAGCAGTGGCCGGGACAGGGGGCGCGGTCAGCCCCAGCATTTT. The J gene is TRBJ1-5, the V gene TRBV27; 12 positions agree with TRBD1. Unmatched junction bases numbered 8, after V lost 5 bases and J lost 6 bases. This CDR3 spans 16 amino acids. Germline CDR1 reads MNHEY; CDR2 reads SMNVEV (reference sequence).